These 7 T cell receptor beta chains originate from one sample sequenced in a study of CD8 T cells in Susac syndrome. After extraction with the RNeasy kit, 0.5 to 1 ug of the RNA was reverse transcribed using random hexamers. One entry per CDR3 protein results from TCRdb running MiXCR on the immunoSEQ multiplex PCR reads. The table lists a few hundred thousand distinct CDR3 sequences, 75% to 85% of them singletons. What was sequenced was CD8+ T cells from PBMCs. The receptors come from a human donor with multiple sclerosis.

The chain has TRBV30 and TRBJ1-2; D ambiguous. Germline V gives CDR1 GTSNPN, CDR2 SVGIG (reference sequence). Trimming cost V 3 bases and J 6 bases, with 17 bases left between them. This CDR3 region has 14 residues. Here the CDR3 DNA reads TGTGCCTGGAGCATTTACCCGGGCGCGGATGGCTACACCTTC. Translated: CAWSIYPGADGYTF.

The V call is TRBV5-4, the J call TRBJ2-7, with 13 positions matching TRBD2. CDR1 is SGHNT, CDR2 YYREEE, per germline (reference sequence). The CDR3 spans 16 residues. J gave up 4 bases and V 4 bases, and 8 bases lay outside the gene matches. CDR3 region: CASSGGLAGRVYEQYF. CDR3 sequence (DNA): TGTGCCAGCAGCGGGGGACTAGCGGGAAGGGTTTACGAGCAGTACTTC.

The chain employs TRBV19 and TRBJ1-1; 7 bases match TRBD1. Germline-derived CDR1 and CDR2 are LNHDA and SQIVND (reference sequence). Trimming removed 7 bases from V and 5 bases from J; junction bases left unmatched: 10. The CDR3 is made up of 14 amino acids. CDR3 DNA: TGTGCCAGTATAGCGACAGGGATAGGGACTGAAGCTTTCTTT. This codes for CASIATGIGTEAFF.

The CDR3 coding sequence is TGCAGTGCTAGAGGTACCCTGGACAGGGGGTACGAGCAGTACTTC. This codes for CSARGTLDRGYEQYF. The J gene is TRBJ2-7, the V gene TRBV20-1; TRBD1 agrees at 10 bases. CDR1 and CDR2 from the germline V gene are DFQATT and SNEGSKA (reference sequence). CDR3 length: 15 residues. Trimming cost V 1 base and J 4 bases; bases outside gene matches: 7.

This chain joins TRBV27 and TRBJ2-7; 11 bases match TRBD1. This CDR3 has 14 amino acids. J lost 2 bases, V lost 8 bases, and 5 bases had no gene match. Germline V lookup: CDR1 MNHEY, CDR2 SMNVEV (reference sequence). CDR3 region: CASGGQGETYEQYF. The CDR3 nucleotides are TGTGCCAGCGGGGGACAGGGGGAGACCTACGAGCAGTACTTC.

This chain connects TRBV4-1 to TRBJ2-7; 11 positions agree with TRBD2. The length of the CDR3 is 16 residues. The J segment lost 4 bases and the V segment lost 0 bases, leaving 5 bases of the junction unmatched. Germline CDR1 MGHRA, CDR2 YSYEKL. The CDR3 sequence is CASSQEPLAGAYEQYF. The CDR3 coding sequence is TGCGCCAGCAGCCAAGAACCACTAGCGGGAGCATACGAGCAGTACTTC.

This clonotype came up once. This rearrangement joins TRBV20-1 to TRBJ2-1; 11 bases are a match to TRBD1. The germline V gene encodes CDR1 DFQATT and CDR2 SNEGSKA (reference sequence). The CDR3 runs to 15 residues. Unmatched junction bases numbered 7, after V lost 1 base and J lost 8 bases. The CDR3 sequence is CSARADRGPEYEQFF. The CDR3 region has the DNA TGCAGTGCTAGAGCGGACAGGGGGCCCGAGTATGAGCAGTTCTTC.